The source of this TCR beta chain is a study of technical replicates of blood from a handful of donors. The CDR3 is 12 amino acids. Germline CDR1 is KGHSH and CDR2 is LQKENI. V shed 8 bases and J shed 6 bases, with 14 bases lying between them. This table comes from immunoSEQ multiplex PCR, and its TCRdb copy is limited to in-frame clones, with some not included. The sample includes 79,000 or so clones, 90% to 95% seen only once; the top ten take more than 0.3%. This rearrangement joins TRBV18 to TRBJ2-7; D uncertain. The source of this sequence is a human donor in good health. The sample was T cells isolated from PBMCs. The CDR3 sequence is CASPNGLGEQYF. The CDR3 DNA follows: TGTGCCAGCCCCAACGGGTTGGGCGAGCAGTACTTC.